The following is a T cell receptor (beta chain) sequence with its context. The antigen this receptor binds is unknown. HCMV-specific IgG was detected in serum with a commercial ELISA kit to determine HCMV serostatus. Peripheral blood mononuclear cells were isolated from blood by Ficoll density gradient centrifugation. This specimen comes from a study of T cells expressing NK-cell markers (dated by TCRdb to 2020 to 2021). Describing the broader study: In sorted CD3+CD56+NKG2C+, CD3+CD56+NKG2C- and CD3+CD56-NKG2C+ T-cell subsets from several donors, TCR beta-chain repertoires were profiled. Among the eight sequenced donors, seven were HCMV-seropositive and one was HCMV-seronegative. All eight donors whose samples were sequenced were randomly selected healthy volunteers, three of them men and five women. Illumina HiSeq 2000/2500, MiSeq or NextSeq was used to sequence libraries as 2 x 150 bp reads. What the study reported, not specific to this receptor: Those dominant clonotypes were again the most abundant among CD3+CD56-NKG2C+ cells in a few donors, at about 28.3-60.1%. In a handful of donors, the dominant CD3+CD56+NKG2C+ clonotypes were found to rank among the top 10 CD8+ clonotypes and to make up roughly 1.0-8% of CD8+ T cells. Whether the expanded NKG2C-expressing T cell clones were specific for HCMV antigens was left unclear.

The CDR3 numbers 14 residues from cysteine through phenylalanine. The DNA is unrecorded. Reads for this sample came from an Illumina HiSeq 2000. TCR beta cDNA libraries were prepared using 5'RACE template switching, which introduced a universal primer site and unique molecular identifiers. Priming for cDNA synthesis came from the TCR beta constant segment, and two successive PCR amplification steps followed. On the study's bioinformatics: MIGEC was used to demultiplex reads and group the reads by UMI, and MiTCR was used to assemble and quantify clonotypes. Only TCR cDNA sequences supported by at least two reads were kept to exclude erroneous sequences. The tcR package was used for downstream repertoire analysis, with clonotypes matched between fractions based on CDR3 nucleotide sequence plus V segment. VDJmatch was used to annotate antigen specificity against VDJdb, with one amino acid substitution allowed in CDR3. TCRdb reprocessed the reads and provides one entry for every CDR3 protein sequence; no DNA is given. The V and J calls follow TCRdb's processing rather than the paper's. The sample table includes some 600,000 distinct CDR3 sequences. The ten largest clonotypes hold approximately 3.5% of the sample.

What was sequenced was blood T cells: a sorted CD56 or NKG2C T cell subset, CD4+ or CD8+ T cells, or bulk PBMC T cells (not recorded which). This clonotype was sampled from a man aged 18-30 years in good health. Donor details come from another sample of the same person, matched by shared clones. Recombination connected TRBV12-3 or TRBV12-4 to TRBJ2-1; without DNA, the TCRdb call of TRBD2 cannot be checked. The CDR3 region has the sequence CASSPPTVRNEQFF.